Listed here are 26 T cell receptor beta chains from one sample, sequenced in a study of control samples from healthy donors and cancer patients. The data were produced by immunoSEQ multiplex PCR, yet TCRdb's version contains in-frame clones alone and is incomplete. Among some 120,000 clones, about 92% were seen once, and the ten largest hold over 1.5%. Sample: PBMCs. The receptor source for this set is a man aged 45 to 65 with head and neck cancer.

The J gene is TRBJ1-1, the V gene TRBV9, with D possibly matching TRBD1 (5 bases). V lost 5 bases to trimming and J lost 3 bases, with 14 bases between them. Germline V lookup: CDR1 SGDLS, CDR2 YYNGEE. This CDR3 spans 14 amino acids. CDR3 protein: CASSVGGPDTEAFF. For the CDR3, the DNA is TGTGCCAGCAGTGTGGGGGGACCGGACACTGAAGCTTTCTTT. The entire variable domain, with the rest obtained from reference TRBV9 and TRBJ1-1, is as follows: DSGVTQTPKHLITATGQRVTLRCSPRSGDLSVYWYQQSLDQGLQFLIQYYNGEERAKGNILERFSAQQFPDLHSELNLSSLELGDSALYFCASSVGGPDTEAFFGQGTRLTVV.

CDR3 DNA sequence: TGCGCCAGCAGCCCTAGACTAGCGGGGGTCTACAATGAGCAGTTCTTC. Translated, it gives CASSPRLAGVYNEQFF. The V call is TRBV4-3, the J call TRBJ2-1, with 12 bases aligning to TRBD2. CDR1 is LGHNA and CDR2 is YSLEER in the germline V gene. The CDR3 contains 16 residues. With V trimmed by 4 bases and J by 3 bases, 4 bases remained unmatched.

This clone appeared a few times. The chain uses TRBV7-2 and TRBJ1-1; D is ambiguous. The V end lost 5 bases, the J end lost 4 bases, and 20 bases lay between the germline ends. The germline gives CDR1 SGHTA, CDR2 FQGNSA. The CDR3 runs to 16 residues. The chain's CDR3 is CASSIERRVEGTEAFF. DNA for the CDR3: TGTGCCAGCAGCATCGAACGGAGGGTAGAGGGCACTGAAGCTTTCTTT.

The chain carries TRBV11-1 and TRBJ2-5; D remains ambiguous. The length of the CDR3 is 15 residues. V dropped 4 bases and J dropped 7 bases, with 19 bases sitting between them. The germline V gene encodes CDR1 SGHAT and CDR2 FQDESV (reference sequence). This chain's CDR3 is CASSSQRRTVGTQYF. CDR3 DNA sequence: TGTGCCAGCAGCTCGCAGCGACGAACTGTGGGGACCCAGTACTTC.

V usage is TRBV7-2 and J usage is TRBJ2-2; TRBD2 aligns across 8 bases. Germline trimming cut 7 bases from V and 7 bases from J; bases unmatched to any gene: 11. This CDR3 has 15 residues. Germline loops: CDR1 SGHTA, CDR2 FQGNSA. CDR3 in amino acids: CASTPLGGASGELFF. Here the CDR3 DNA reads TGTGCCAGCACCCCCCTCGGGGGGGCGAGCGGGGAGCTGTTTTTT.

V usage is TRBV6-2 or TRBV6-3 and J usage is TRBJ2-6, with D unclear. Trimming left V 6 bases short and J 1 base short, with 4 bases between. The germline gives CDR1 MNHEY, CDR2 SVGEGT. This CDR3 spans 13 amino acids. The CDR3 nucleotides are TGTGCCAGCAGCATATCTGGGGCCAACGTCCTGACTTTC. Amino acid sequence: CASSISGANVLTF.

The chain's CDR3 is CASSLLAVDTDTQYF. The CDR3 coding sequence is TGTGCCAGCAGTTTGCTTGCGGTAGACACAGATACGCAGTATTTT. The rearrangement joins TRBV28 to TRBJ2-3, with D uncertain. CDR1 and CDR2 (germline): MDHEN, SYDVKM. The V end was cut by 3 bases, the J end by 2 bases, with 12 bases between. The CDR3 is 15 amino acids.

The chain is built from TRBV6-6 and TRBJ1-1; no clear D. Looked up from germline, CDR1 is MNHNY and CDR2 is SVGAGI (reference sequence). V was clipped by 0 bases and J by 4 bases, with 6 bases between them. CDR3 size: 13 residues. Written as DNA, the CDR3 is TGTGCCAGCAGTTACTCGATTGGCACTGAAGCTTTCTTT. Translation: CASSYSIGTEAFF.

The chain combines TRBV25-1 with TRBJ2-1; D may be TRBD1 or TRBD2 (5 bases each). Germline assignment: CDR1 MGHDK and CDR2 SYGVNS. The CDR3 contains 14 residues. V was clipped by 1 base and J by 8 bases, with 12 bases between them. Here the CDR3 reads CASSEFRDADEQFF. The CDR3 region has the DNA TGTGCCAGCAGTGAATTCAGGGACGCGGATGAGCAGTTCTTC.

The V call is TRBV9, the J call TRBJ2-2, with a possible D match to TRBD2 (6 bases). Germline CDR1 reads SGDLS; CDR2 reads YYNGEE. The CDR3 spans 12 residues. V shed 7 bases and J shed 5 bases, with 9 bases lying between them. The chain's CDR3 is CASARGTGELFF. CDR3 DNA: TGTGCCAGCGCCCGGGGGACCGGGGAGCTGTTTTTT.

This clone appeared a single time. This chain uses TRBV28 with TRBJ1-2, with 7 bases matching TRBD1. From germline, CDR1 is MDHEN and CDR2 SYDVKM. Trimming took 11 bases from V and 1 from J; bases not matched to a gene: 7. The CDR3 length is 13 residues. The CDR3 sequence: CALRDSHNYGYTF. CDR3 bases: TGTGCCTTACGGGACAGCCATAACTATGGCTACACCTTC.

This clone was observed a handful of times. The chain links TRBV15 to TRBJ2-7, with TRBD1 matching over 8 bases. The germline V gene has CDR1 LNHNV and CDR2 YYDKDF (reference sequence). The CDR3 covers 14 residues. The trim removed 5 bases at V and 3 bases at J, leaving 6 bases unmatched. The DNA of the CDR3 is TGTGCCACCAGCCCAGGGGGCGATGACTACGAGCAGTACTTC. Protein sequence: CATSPGGDDYEQYF.

V gene TRBV2 combines with J gene TRBJ2-3; a possible D gene is TRBD2 (5 bases). V was cut by 6 bases and J by 2 bases, with 12 bases left in between. CDR1 SNHLY and CDR2 FYNNEI come from the germline V gene. The CDR3 is 14 amino acids. The CDR3 reads CASSVRLFTDTQYF. The CDR3 bases are TGTGCCAGCAGCGTCCGACTATTCACAGATACGCAGTATTTT.

This rearrangement joins TRBV2 to TRBJ1-2; 9 positions match TRBD1. The V and J ends lost 8 bases and 6 bases, in that order; junction bases with no gene match: 10. From germline, CDR1 is SNHLY and CDR2 FYNNEI. CDR3 length: 14 residues. The CDR3 reads CASRWDREFDGYTF. CDR3 DNA: TGTGCCAGCCGATGGGACAGGGAGTTCGATGGCTACACCTTC.

The chain combines TRBV24-1 with TRBJ2-2, with 8 bases aligning to TRBD1. Germline V gene sequence: CDR1 KGHDR, CDR2 SFDVKD. The trim removed 0 bases at V and 3 bases at J, leaving 2 bases unmatched. CDR3 length: 16 residues. The CDR3 spells CATSDLGTGDTGELFF. CDR3 coding DNA: TGTGCCACCAGTGATTTGGGGACAGGCGACACCGGGGAGCTGTTTTTT.

The chain joins TRBV5-1 to TRBJ2-3; 13 bases are a match to TRBD2. The germline gives CDR1 SGHRS, CDR2 YFSETQ. With 3 bases clipped from V and 1 base from J, the junction kept 11 bases outside the gene matches. The CDR3 loop spans 19 amino acids. The CDR3: CASSSLPGTSGVRTDTQYF. CDR3 DNA sequence: TGCGCCAGCAGCTCTCTTCCCGGGACTAGCGGGGTCCGCACAGATACGCAGTATTTT.

V usage is TRBV13 and J usage is TRBJ2-3; 16 bases are a match to TRBD2. The V segment lost 4 bases and the J segment 2 bases; nucleotides outside the gene matches: 15. Germline lookup yields CDR1 PRHDT and CDR2 FYEKMQ (reference sequence). The CDR3 has 21 residues. The CDR3 loop is CASSSSLPGLAGGQDTDTQYF. CDR3 bases: TGTGCCAGCAGCTCCTCTCTGCCGGGACTAGCGGGGGGGCAGGACACAGATACGCAGTATTTT.

The rearrangement joins TRBV7-2 to TRBJ2-6; 10 positions agree with TRBD1. The V gene's germline CDR1 is SGHTA and CDR2 FQGNSA. V shed 4 bases, J shed 2 bases, and the junction held 2 bases outside the gene matches. The CDR3 is 16 amino acids. The CDR3 loop reads CASSSGTGAGANVLTF. DNA of the CDR3: TGTGCCAGCAGCTCCGGGACAGGGGCTGGGGCCAACGTCCTGACTTTC. Complete variable domain (other parts from reference TRBV7-2 and TRBJ2-6): GAGVSQSPSNKVTEKGKDVELRCDPISGHTALYWYRQSLGQGLEFLIYFQGNSAPDKSGLPSDRFSAERTGGSVSTLTIQRTQQEDSAVYLCASSSGTGAGANVLTFGAGSRLTVL.

This clone was counted a single time. This chain links TRBV9 with TRBJ2-1; D uncertain. Trimming removed 0 bases from V and 9 bases from J, with 16 bases in between. The CDR3 covers 15 residues. Germline-derived CDR1 and CDR2 are SGDLS and YYNGEE. CDR3 residues: CASSVDRISLGEQFF. DNA for the CDR3: TGTGCCAGCAGCGTAGATCGTATTAGCCTCGGTGAGCAGTTCTTC.

This clone was recorded only once. The chain links TRBV27 to TRBJ2-7; D is perhaps TRBD2 (5 bases). The CDR3 length is 15 residues. Germline CDR1 MNHEY, CDR2 SMNVEV (reference sequence). The V and J ends lost 6 bases and 6 bases respectively, with 21 bases between them. CDR3 DNA: TGTGCCAGCAGCTCAGAGGGTAACCCTCAAGTCGAGCAGTACTTC. Translating gives CASSSEGNPQVEQYF.

The chain joins TRBV11-1 to TRBJ2-2; D call uncertain. Trimming shortened V by 3 bases and J by 0 bases, and 2 bases separated the two germline ends. This CDR3 spans 13 amino acids. Germline assignment: CDR1 SGHAT and CDR2 FQDESV (reference sequence). CDR3 sequence: CASSLTNTGELFF. The CDR3 bases are TGTGCCAGCAGCTTGACGAACACCGGGGAGCTGTTTTTT.

The J gene is TRBJ1-5, the V gene TRBV28; D is unresolved. CDR1 and CDR2 (germline): MDHEN, SYDVKM. Between the trimmed V and J ends, which lost 5 bases and 11 bases, there was a span of 19 bases. The CDR3 has 14 residues. CDR3 bases: TGTGCCAGCAGTGAGCGGGTCTACTCTCGATCCCAGCATTTT. It translates to CASSERVYSRSQHF.

This chain connects TRBV7-3 to TRBJ1-6; D is perhaps TRBD1 (5 bases). The CDR3 totals 14 residues. Trimming left V 5 bases short and J 8 bases short, with 13 bases between. Germline loops: CDR1 SGHTA, CDR2 FQGTGA. CDR3 amino acids: CASSDGQSDSPLHF. The CDR3, as DNA: TGTGCCAGCAGCGATGGACAATCGGATTCACCCCTCCACTTT.

The CDR3 reads CASSLSRDGYGYTF. In DNA, the CDR3 is TGTGCCAGCAGTTTATCACGGGACGGATATGGCTACACCTTC. The chain couples TRBV28 to TRBJ1-2, with D tentatively TRBD1 (5 bases). V gave up 1 base and J gave up 5 bases, with 11 bases separating them. In germline, CDR1 is MDHEN, CDR2 SYDVKM. CDR3 length: 14 amino acids.

The chain recombines TRBV7-9 with TRBJ1-2; D ambiguous. Germline CDR1 and CDR2: SEHNR and FQNEAQ (reference sequence). V lost 0 bases, J lost 8 bases, and 10 bases lay in between. The CDR3 extends over 13 amino acids. Written as DNA, the CDR3 is TGTGCCAGCAGCTTAGCGCGGGCCCCAGGCTACACCTTC. Encoded protein: CASSLARAPGYTF.

The chain uses TRBV19 and TRBJ1-5; D may be TRBD1 (5 bases). The CDR3 has 12 residues. Germline V gene data show CDR1 as LNHDA and CDR2 as SQIVND (reference sequence). The V gene lost 7 bases and the J gene lost 5 bases, with 9 bases spanning the gap. In DNA, the CDR3 is TGTGCCAGTAACACAGGTTATCAGCCCCAGCATTTT. Translated, it gives CASNTGYQPQHF.